A single sample is the source of the 21 T cell receptor beta chains below, sequenced in a study of T-cell memory formation after mild COVID-19. TCRdb itself ran the 5' RACE reads through MiXCR, one entry per CDR3 protein. The sample records 110,000 to 150,000 distinct CDR3 sequences, roughly a quarter being singletons. Sequencing was done on a sample of PBMCs or a T cell subset sorted from them (not recorded which). These receptors all stem from an adult woman who had mild COVID-19 (a few samples of this study predate the infection). Cell type and time point are not known.

Only a few counts were recorded for this clonotype. J is TRBJ2-1 and V is TRBV7-9; D may be TRBD2 (6 bases). V shed 0 bases and J shed 10 bases, with 10 bases lying between them. The CDR3 extends over 13 amino acids. In germline, CDR1 is SEHNR, CDR2 FQNEAQ (reference sequence). CDR3 sequence (DNA): TGTGCCAGCAGCTTAGCTGCAAGCGGGGAGCAGTTCTTC. This sequence encodes CASSLAASGEQFF.

This clonotype occurred many times. The J gene is TRBJ2-7, the V gene TRBV7-9; TRBD1 is a possible D gene (5 bases). The CDR3 consists of 12 residues. Germline loops: CDR1 SEHNR, CDR2 FQNEAQ (reference sequence). The V and J ends lost 6 bases and 6 bases respectively, with 12 bases between them. The CDR3 sequence: CASSIGVAEQYF. CDR3 sequence (DNA): TGTGCCAGCAGTATAGGGGTAGCCGAGCAGTACTTC.

This chain links TRBV20-1 with TRBJ2-1, with a weak D call TRBD2 (6 bases). In germline, CDR1 is DFQATT, CDR2 SNEGSKA (reference sequence). V was trimmed by 3 bases and J by 8 bases, leaving 11 bases between them. The CDR3 contains 12 residues. The CDR3 sequence is CSARASEYEQFF. The CDR3 DNA reads TGCAGTGCTAGGGCTAGCGAGTATGAGCAGTTCTTC.

At least ten counts were recorded for this clonotype. The gene calls are TRBV7-6 and TRBJ2-7; D remains ambiguous. Trimming took 4 bases from V and 1 from J, leaving 14 bases between them. The germline V gene has CDR1 SGHVS and CDR2 FNYEAQ. The length of the CDR3 is 15 residues. The CDR3 is CASSSPASPSYEQYF. For the CDR3, the DNA is TGTGCCAGCAGCTCTCCAGCGTCCCCATCCTACGAGCAGTACTTC.

The chain's CDR3 is CASSFGEDTEAFF. The CDR3 region has the DNA TGTGCCAGCAGTTTTGGTGAGGACACTGAAGCTTTCTTT. The chain couples TRBV12-3 or TRBV12-4 to TRBJ1-1; the D is unclear. The ends were cut back, 3 bases at V and 3 bases at J, with 8 bases in the middle. The CDR3 runs 13 residues.

The chain has TRBV2 and TRBJ1-2; no firm D call. This CDR3 contains 12 residues. The germline CDR1 and CDR2 sequences are SNHLY and FYNNEI. The V end lost 9 bases, the J end lost 6 bases, and 14 bases lay between the germline ends. CDR3 in DNA: TGTGCCAGATTAGAGGGCTCTCATGGCTACACCTTC. It translates to CARLEGSHGYTF.

The sample holds a few counts of this clonotype. This chain connects TRBV7-2 to TRBJ2-2; TRBD2 agrees at 8 bases. The germline gives CDR1 SGHTA, CDR2 FQGNSA. The CDR3 has 16 amino acids. The J segment lost 4 bases and the V segment lost 0 bases, leaving 4 bases of the junction unmatched. The CDR3 region is CASSLAGGAPTGELFF. In DNA, the CDR3 is TGTGCCAGCAGCTTAGCCGGGGGGGCCCCCACCGGGGAGCTGTTTTTT.

The J gene is TRBJ1-2, the V gene TRBV6-1; D may be TRBD1 (5 bases). V gave up 7 bases and J gave up 14 bases, with 20 bases separating them. The germline gives CDR1 MNHNS, CDR2 SASEGT. The CDR3 extends over 12 amino acids. The CDR3 loop reads CASMPGLLLKTF. CDR3 in DNA: TGTGCCAGCATGCCGGGACTTCTTCTCAAAACCTTC.

This clonotype has just a few counts. The chain links TRBV5-5 to TRBJ2-1; TRBD1 matches at 9 bases. Germline V gene sequence: CDR1 SGHKS, CDR2 YYEKEE (reference sequence). The J segment lost 8 bases and the V segment lost 2 bases, leaving 8 bases of the junction unmatched. CDR3 size: 15 residues. The DNA of the CDR3 is TGTGCCAGCAGCTTCCGGGACAGGGAGGTCGATGAGCAGTTCTTC. It codes for CASSFRDREVDEQFF.

The genes are TRBV30 and TRBJ2-1; no clear D. Germline V gene data show CDR1 as GTSNPN and CDR2 as SVGIG (reference sequence). V was pared by 3 bases and J by 0 bases, with 12 bases between. The CDR3 is 15 residues long. The CDR3: CAWSGRAYSYNEQFF. In nucleotides, the CDR3 is TGTGCCTGGAGCGGCCGCGCCTACTCCTACAATGAGCAGTTCTTC.

This clonotype has a count of ten or more. V and J are TRBV6-2 or TRBV6-3 and TRBJ2-1; TRBD2 aligns across 7 bases. This CDR3 has 14 amino acids. The V segment lost 2 bases and the J segment 3 bases; nucleotides outside the gene matches: 1. The germline CDR1 and CDR2 sequences are MNHEY and SVGEGT. The CDR3 protein is CASSYGLDYNEQFF. The CDR3 DNA reads TGTGCCAGCAGTTACGGACTAGACTACAATGAGCAGTTCTTC.

V gene TRBV9 combines with J gene TRBJ2-7; D is possibly TRBD1 or TRBD2 (7 bases each). Trimming removed 3 bases at V and 5 bases at J, with 24 bases between. Germline loops: CDR1 SGDLS, CDR2 YYNGEE. This CDR3 comprises 17 residues. Here the CDR3 reads CASSEGEGAPRIDEQYF. The CDR3 nucleotides read TGTGCCAGCAGCGAGGGGGAGGGGGCACCCCGTATCGACGAGCAGTACTTC.

This clonotype was seen only a few times. This chain links TRBV7-6 with TRBJ2-1; TRBD2 agrees at 10 bases. The J segment lost 8 bases and the V segment lost 5 bases, leaving 3 bases of the junction unmatched. Germline CDR1 reads SGHVS; CDR2 reads FNYEAQ. The CDR3 has 13 amino acids. The DNA for the CDR3 is TGTGCCAGCAGCAACGGACTAGCGGATGAGCAGTTCTTC. This encodes CASSNGLADEQFF.

This clonotype is medium-sized. The chain uses TRBV6-5 and TRBJ1-5; maybe TRBD1 (6 bases). CDR3 length equals 16 residues. In germline, CDR1 is MNHEY, CDR2 SVGAGI. V dropped 5 bases and J dropped 6 bases, with 20 bases sitting between them. CDR3 sequence (DNA): TGTGCCAGCAGTGTACGGAGGGGGGGAGGGGGTCAGCCCCAGCATTTT. It specifies CASSVRRGGGGQPQHF.

This clonotype showed up just a few times. The chain employs TRBV10-3 and TRBJ2-1, with D perhaps given as TRBD1 or TRBD2 (5 bases each). The CDR3 spans 16 residues. V shed 1 base and J shed 0 bases, with 10 bases lying between them. Germline V gene lookup returns CDR1 ENHRY and CDR2 SYGVKD. The CDR3 DNA reads TGTGCCATCAGTGAGTTCAGGGAGAGCTCCTACAATGAGCAGTTCTTC. It codes for CAISEFRESSYNEQFF.

The chain combines TRBV4-1 with TRBJ2-1, with 15 bases lining up with TRBD2. V lost 3 bases, J lost 9 bases, and 12 bases stayed unmatched. From germline, CDR1 is MGHRA and CDR2 YSYEKL. The CDR3 sequence is 18 residues long. The CDR3 bases are TGCGCCAGCAGCCACGGACTAGCGGGGGGGCGTAAGGAGGCTGAGCAGTTCTTC. This sequence encodes CASSHGLAGGRKEAEQFF.

This clonotype was counted a few times. This chain connects TRBV20-1 to TRBJ2-3, with no clear D. Germline V lookup: CDR1 DFQATT, CDR2 SNEGSKA (reference sequence). Trimming took 0 bases from V and 2 from J, leaving 6 bases between them. The CDR3 consists of 13 residues. The CDR3 here is CSAREANTDTQYF. The CDR3 DNA sequence: TGCAGTGCTAGAGAGGCTAACACAGATACGCAGTATTTT.

Only a few counts were recorded for this clonotype. The V call is TRBV4-2, the J call TRBJ2-3, with 7 bases lining up with TRBD2. Looked up from germline, CDR1 is LGHNA and CDR2 is YNFKEQ. The CDR3 length is 17 residues. The V and J ends lost 4 bases and 2 bases, in that order; junction bases with no gene match: 12. CDR3 in amino acids: CASSPFPPSGFTDTQYF. The CDR3 DNA follows: TGTGCCAGCAGCCCTTTTCCTCCTAGCGGTTTCACAGATACGCAGTATTTT.

This clonotype was counted only a few times. V is TRBV12-3 or TRBV12-4 and J is TRBJ1-2, with 9 bases identical to TRBD1. With 8 bases clipped from V and 6 bases from J, the junction kept 10 bases outside the gene matches. This CDR3 has 14 amino acids. CDR3 nucleotide sequence: TGTGCCAGCGGAGGAACCGGGACAGGGAATGGCTACACCTTC. This sequence encodes CASGGTGTGNGYTF.

This chain connects TRBV20-1 to TRBJ2-2, with D uncertain. This CDR3 region has 13 residues. The V end lost 6 bases, the J end lost 1 base, and 9 bases lay between the germline ends. Germline V gene sequence: CDR1 DFQATT, CDR2 SNEGSKA (reference sequence). The CDR3 spells CSAPDKNTGELFF. DNA for the CDR3: TGCAGTGCCCCTGACAAGAACACCGGGGAGCTGTTTTTT.

The V and J genes are TRBV4-3 and TRBJ2-1; D ambiguous. CDR1 and CDR2 (germline): LGHNA, YSLEER. This CDR3 is built from 16 residues. The V end was cut by 0 bases, the J end by 4 bases, with 13 bases between. The CDR3 spells CASSQDNPPEYNEQFF. The CDR3 DNA reads TGCGCCAGCAGCCAAGATAACCCGCCCGAATACAATGAGCAGTTCTTC.